The TCR beta chain under discussion was sequenced for a study of PD-1 blockade in classical Hodgkin lymphoma. Whole-study findings and limits: Reported findings placed baseline TCR diversity lower in newly diagnosed patients (compared with healthy donors). By C4D1, diversity of CD4+ TCRs had risen significantly, whereas that of CD8+ TCRs had not.

The CDR3 sequence is 18 residues long. J gave up 3 bases and V 2 bases, and 12 bases lay outside the gene matches. Germline V gene data show CDR1 as ENHRY and CDR2 as SYGVKD. A remark on this clone: The antigen is undetermined.

Regarding time point: cycle 4 day 1 (C4D1), after around six weeks of nivolumab. There was relapse after autologous stem cell transplantation in every patient, and there was variation in brentuximab vedotin exposure. Best responses were complete response, partial response or progressive disease. Clones were read by immunoSEQ multiplex PCR, and TCRdb kept only the in-frame ones, dropping some. Among 21,000 or so clones listed, around 85% were seen once. The source of this sequence is a human donor with classical Hodgkin lymphoma. The specimen was peripheral blood mononuclear cells (PBMCs), collected before the fourth cycle of nivolumab. The chain is built from TRBV10-3 and TRBJ2-3; TRBD2 matches 9 bases. DNA for the CDR3: TGTGCCATCAGTGAGACTCCTTTAGCGGGAGTGAGGACAGATACGCAGTATTTT. This gives the protein CAISETPLAGVRTDTQYF.